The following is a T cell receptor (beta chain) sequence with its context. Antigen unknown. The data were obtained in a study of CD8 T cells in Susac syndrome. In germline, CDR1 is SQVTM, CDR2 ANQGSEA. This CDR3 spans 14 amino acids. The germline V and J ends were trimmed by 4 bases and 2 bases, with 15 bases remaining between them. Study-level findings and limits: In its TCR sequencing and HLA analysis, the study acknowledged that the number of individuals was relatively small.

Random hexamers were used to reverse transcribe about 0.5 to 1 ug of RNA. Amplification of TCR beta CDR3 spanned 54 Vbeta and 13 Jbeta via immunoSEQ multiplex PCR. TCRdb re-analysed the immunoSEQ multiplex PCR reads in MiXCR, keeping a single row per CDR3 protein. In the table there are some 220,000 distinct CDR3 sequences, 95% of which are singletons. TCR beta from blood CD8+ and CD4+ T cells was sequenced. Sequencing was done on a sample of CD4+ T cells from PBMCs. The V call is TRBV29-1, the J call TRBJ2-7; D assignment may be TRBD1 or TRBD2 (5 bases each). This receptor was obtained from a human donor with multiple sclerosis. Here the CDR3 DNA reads TGCAGCGTTGTCTCATCGGGACCCCCCTACGAGCAGTACTTC. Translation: CSVVSSGPPYEQYF.